The next 25 T cell receptor beta chains were all read from a single sample in a study of blood T cell repertoires in COVID-19. The data were produced by immunoSEQ multiplex PCR, yet TCRdb's version contains in-frame clones alone and is incomplete. The sample shows approximately 200,000 clones, 80% to 90% of them seen only once. The sequencing sample was made of PBMCs or T cells enriched from blood (not recorded which). The receptors derive from a young woman in a cohort exposed to, infected with or recovered from COVID-19 (not recorded which).

Here the CDR3 DNA reads TGTGCCAGCAGCTTTTCCGGGACTAGCGGGAAGTACAATGAGCAGTTCTTC. Protein sequence: CASSFSGTSGKYNEQFF. This chain connects TRBV7-3 to TRBJ2-1, with TRBD2 matching 13 bases. Germline CDR1 reads SGHTA; CDR2 reads FQGTGA. J gave up 4 bases and V 3 bases, and 6 bases lay outside the gene matches. The CDR3 is made up of 17 amino acids.

The rearrangement joins TRBV7-2 to TRBJ2-3; D gene unclear. The CDR3 totals 15 residues. V lost 1 base and J lost 8, with 16 bases in between. Looked up from germline, CDR1 is SGHTA and CDR2 is FQGNSA. The CDR3 is CASSLDRPALGTQYF. CDR3 bases: TGTGCCAGCAGCTTAGATCGGCCCGCTCTAGGTACGCAGTATTTT.

V usage is TRBV2 and J usage is TRBJ1-6; 7 bases line up with TRBD1. The V gene's germline CDR1 is SNHLY and CDR2 FYNNEI. The CDR3 has 15 amino acids. The J segment lost 7 bases and the V segment lost 7 bases, leaving 10 bases of the junction unmatched. CDR3 nucleotides: TGTGCCAGCAAAAAAGGGGGCAGCACCAATTCACCCCTCCACTTT. Protein: CASKKGGSTNSPLHF. The full variable domain, with the rest looked up from reference TRBV2 and TRBJ1-6, is EPEVTQTPSHQVTQMGQEVILRCVPISNHLYFYWYRQILGQKVEFLVSFYNNEISEKSEIFDDQFSVERPDGSNFTLKIRSTKLEDSAMYFCASKKGGSTNSPLHFGNGTRLTVT.

The CDR3 region is CASSTLRGIGRTEAFF. The CDR3 region has the DNA TGTGCCAGCAGTACGTTGAGGGGAATTGGGAGGACTGAAGCTTTCTTT. The chain couples TRBV28 to TRBJ1-1; D might be TRBD1 (5 bases). Looked up from germline, CDR1 is MDHEN and CDR2 is SYDVKM. CDR3 length: 16 residues. V lost 5 bases, J lost 5 bases, and 21 bases lay in between.

The rearrangement uses TRBV4-1 and TRBJ2-2; maybe TRBD1 (6 bases). Germline lookup yields CDR1 MGHRA and CDR2 YSYEKL. The CDR3 runs 18 residues. Trimming removed 4 bases at V and 8 bases at J, with 26 bases between. The CDR3 spells CASSLRSGTPIGAGELFF. CDR3 coding DNA: TGCGCCAGCAGCCTCCGATCTGGGACACCGATCGGGGCGGGGGAGCTGTTTTTT.

This rearrangement joins TRBV6-6 to TRBJ2-7, with a possible D match to TRBD1 (6 bases). Trimming removed 8 bases at V and 0 bases at J, with 14 bases between. This CDR3 has 14 amino acids. Per the germline V gene, CDR1 is MNHNY and CDR2 is SVGAGI (reference sequence). The CDR3 sequence is CASSGQRSSYEQYF. DNA for the CDR3: TGTGCCAGCTCCGGACAGCGAAGCTCCTACGAGCAGTACTTC.

The chain has TRBV3-1 (or the pseudogene TRBV3-2) and TRBJ2-7; 8 nucleotides align to TRBD2. This CDR3 is built from 18 residues. The germline V gene encodes CDR1 LGHDT and CDR2 YNNKEL (reference sequence). With 0 bases clipped from V and 2 bases from J, the junction kept 12 bases outside the gene matches. The CDR3 protein is CASSQDLLGLAATYEQYF. In DNA, the CDR3 is TGTGCCAGCAGCCAAGATTTGTTAGGACTAGCTGCCACCTACGAGCAGTACTTC.

J is TRBJ2-2 and V is TRBV28; maybe TRBD2 (6 bases). Deletions cut 5 bases from V and 9 bases from J, with 25 bases between. The V gene's germline CDR1 is MDHEN and CDR2 SYDVKM. This CDR3 spans 17 amino acids. In DNA, the CDR3 is TGTGCCAGCAGTCCGGGGGACTGGACTATCAACAGCCGGGAGCTGTTTTTT. As protein: CASSPGDWTINSRELFF.

The V and J genes are TRBV10-3 and TRBJ1-1; the match to TRBD1 covers 11 bases. The CDR3 is 18 residues long. The V and J ends lost 1 base and 2 bases, in that order; junction bases with no gene match: 9. Germline V gene lookup returns CDR1 ENHRY and CDR2 SYGVKD. The CDR3 region has the DNA TGTGCCATCAGTGAGTACGGGACAGGGGGAGGAAGAAACACTGAAGCTTTCTTT. Translating gives CAISEYGTGGGRNTEAFF.

CDR3 DNA sequence: TGTGCCAGCAGCCAACGAGGGGCGGGAGGCCACAATGAGCAGTTCTTC. It translates to CASSQRGAGGHNEQFF. The V call is TRBV3-1 (or the pseudogene TRBV3-2), the J call TRBJ2-1, with 8 nucleotides matching TRBD2. The CDR3 covers 16 residues. Germline V gives CDR1 LGHDT, CDR2 YNNKEL (reference sequence). Losses at the gene ends were 2 bases for V and 5 bases for J; bases not matched to a gene: 8.

This chain uses TRBV7-2 with TRBJ2-7, with D tentatively TRBD2 (5 bases). Germline V gives CDR1 SGHTA, CDR2 FQGNSA. The germline V and J ends were trimmed by 6 bases and 4 bases, with 13 bases remaining between them. This CDR3 has 13 residues. CDR3 in DNA: TGTGCCAGCAGTCTGAGAGGGTTGTACGAGCAGTACTTC. Translation: CASSLRGLYEQYF.

The V and J genes are TRBV10-3 and TRBJ1-4; 8 nucleotides match TRBD1. CDR1 is ENHRY and CDR2 is SYGVKD in the germline V gene. The V gene end was trimmed by 0 bases and the J gene end by 6 bases; junction bases not matched to a gene: 3. This CDR3 has 15 amino acids. DNA for the CDR3: TGTGCCATCAGTGAGTCGACAGGGGAGTATGAAAAACTGTTTTTT. Amino acids: CAISESTGEYEKLFF.

Here the CDR3 DNA reads TGCGCCAGCAGCAAGACCCCCGGGACAGGGGCCGAGGGGACCCAGTACTTC. As protein: CASSKTPGTGAEGTQYF. The chain recombines TRBV5-1 with TRBJ2-5; the match to TRBD1 covers 10 bases. This CDR3 region has 17 residues. Germline assignment: CDR1 SGHRS and CDR2 YFSETQ. The junction had 16 bases not matched to a gene; V was cut back by 4 bases and J by 7 bases.

V gene TRBV2 combines with J gene TRBJ1-1; 9 bases are shared with TRBD1. Germline V gene sequence: CDR1 SNHLY, CDR2 FYNNEI. V dropped 6 bases and J dropped 1; count of bases not matched to a gene: 6. The CDR3 sequence is 15 residues long. The CDR3 coding sequence is TGTGCCAGCAGCAAAGGACAGGGGAGGAACACTGAAGCTTTCTTT. It encodes CASSKGQGRNTEAFF.

The chain joins TRBV6-5 to TRBJ1-6; D is unresolved. The germline V gene encodes CDR1 MNHEY and CDR2 SVGAGI. Trimming took 9 bases from V and 7 from J, leaving 16 bases between them. The CDR3 contains 14 residues. The CDR3 DNA reads as TGTGCCAGTCATACCTCGGCGGAAAATTCACCCCTCCACTTT. Its protein product is CASHTSAENSPLHF.

This sequence joins TRBV19 and TRBJ2-3; no firm D call. The CDR3 runs to 13 residues. Looked up from germline, CDR1 is LNHDA and CDR2 is SQIVND (reference sequence). The V end was cut by 8 bases, the J end by 2 bases, with 11 bases between. This CDR3 reads CASFSSFTDTQYF. The CDR3 DNA follows: TGTGCCAGTTTTAGCAGTTTCACAGATACGCAGTATTTT.

V usage is TRBV5-4 and J usage is TRBJ1-2, with D uncertain. This CDR3 comprises 16 residues. Germline-derived CDR1 and CDR2 are SGHNT and YYREEE (reference sequence). Trimming shortened V by 7 bases and J by 2 bases, and 21 bases separated the two germline ends. The CDR3 region is CASRDPGKVANYGYTF. The CDR3 nucleotides read TGTGCCAGCCGAGATCCGGGGAAGGTCGCCAACTATGGCTACACCTTC.

This clone occurred once. The genes are TRBV28 and TRBJ2-1, with TRBD2 matching 14 bases. The CDR3 has 20 amino acids. CDR1 is MDHEN, CDR2 SYDVKM, per germline. V shed 5 bases, J shed 0 bases, and the junction held 12 bases outside the gene matches. The DNA for the CDR3 is TGTGCCAGCAGTCCCCCTCGACTAGCGGGAGGGCTTAGCTCCTACAATGAGCAGTTCTTC. Encoded protein: CASSPPRLAGGLSSYNEQFF.

V gene TRBV4-2 combines with J gene TRBJ2-3; D perhaps matches TRBD2 (6 bases). Trimming removed 0 bases at V and 1 base at J, with 11 bases between. Germline V gene data show CDR1 as LGHNA and CDR2 as YNFKEQ. This CDR3 contains 16 residues. DNA for the CDR3: TGTGCCAGCAGCCAAGACGGGAGCGTCGGCACAGATACGCAGTATTTT. Translated: CASSQDGSVGTDTQYF.

V and J are TRBV27 and TRBJ1-2, with TRBD1 as a possible D gene (5 bases). The germline V gene has CDR1 MNHEY and CDR2 SMNVEV (reference sequence). The CDR3 contains 12 residues. The V gene lost 5 bases and the J gene lost 3 bases, with 7 bases spanning the gap. DNA for the CDR3: TGTGCCAGCAGTAGGGGCGACTATGGCTACACCTTC. The encoded protein is CASSRGDYGYTF.

The DNA of the CDR3 is TGTGCCAGCAGTTTATTTGTCCGGGGGAGGAGTGAAAAACTGTTTTTT. Residues: CASSLFVRGRSEKLFF. The chain joins TRBV6-5 to TRBJ1-4; D might be TRBD1 (5 bases). Germline V gives CDR1 MNHEY, CDR2 SVGAGI. The CDR3 sequence is 16 residues long. Trimming shortened V by 4 bases and J by 7 bases, and 19 bases separated the two germline ends.

This chain joins TRBV7-8 and TRBJ2-1; tentative D call: TRBD1 (6 bases). V shed 5 bases and J shed 7 bases, with 15 bases lying between them. This CDR3 comprises 14 residues. The germline gives CDR1 SGHVS, CDR2 FQNEAQ. CDR3 sequence reads: CASSGQWDGNEQFF. The CDR3 DNA reads as TGTGCCAGCAGCGGACAGTGGGATGGAAATGAGCAGTTCTTC. The full variable domain, its missing parts supplied by reference TRBV7-8 and TRBJ2-1, is GAGVSQSPRYKVAKRGQDVALRCDPISGHVSLFWYQQALGQGPEFLTYFQNEAQLDKSGLPSDRFFAERPEGSVSTLKIQRTQQEDSAVYLCASSGQWDGNEQFFGPGTRLTVL.

V usage is TRBV19 and J usage is TRBJ2-6, with D perhaps TRBD1 (6 bases). The V gene lost 5 bases and the J gene lost 0 bases, with 8 bases spanning the gap. The V gene's germline CDR1 is LNHDA and CDR2 SQIVND (reference sequence). The CDR3 consists of 15 residues. In DNA form, the CDR3 reads TGTGCCAGTAGTTTACAGGGCTCTGGGGCCAACGTCCTGACTTTC. Translated: CASSLQGSGANVLTF.

The rearrangement joins TRBV5-6 to TRBJ1-4; TRBD1 aligns across 7 bases. Per germline, CDR1 SGHDT and CDR2 YYEEEE. V trimming: 4 bases; J trimming: 3 bases; junction bases outside the gene matches: 6. This CDR3 contains 15 residues. CDR3 amino acids: CASSRGDRSNEKLFF. CDR3 bases: TGTGCCAGCAGCCGAGGGGACAGATCTAATGAAAAACTGTTTTTT.

V gene TRBV5-4 combines with J gene TRBJ2-5, with a tentative D call TRBD1 (6 bases). V lost 0 bases and J 0 bases, leaving 9 bases between the germline ends. Germline V CDR1 and CDR2: SGHNT, YYREEE (reference sequence). This CDR3 has 15 amino acids. DNA of the CDR3: TGTGCCAGCAGCTTGGGAGGGGGTTACCAAGAGACCCAGTACTTC. Protein product: CASSLGGGYQETQYF. Filled out from reference TRBV5-4 and TRBJ2-5, the complete variable domain reads ETGVTQSPTHLIKTRGQQVTLRCSSQSGHNTVSWYQQALGQGPQFIFQYYREEENGRGNFPPRFSGLQFPNYSSELNVNALELDDSALYLCASSLGGGYQETQYFGPGTRLLVL.